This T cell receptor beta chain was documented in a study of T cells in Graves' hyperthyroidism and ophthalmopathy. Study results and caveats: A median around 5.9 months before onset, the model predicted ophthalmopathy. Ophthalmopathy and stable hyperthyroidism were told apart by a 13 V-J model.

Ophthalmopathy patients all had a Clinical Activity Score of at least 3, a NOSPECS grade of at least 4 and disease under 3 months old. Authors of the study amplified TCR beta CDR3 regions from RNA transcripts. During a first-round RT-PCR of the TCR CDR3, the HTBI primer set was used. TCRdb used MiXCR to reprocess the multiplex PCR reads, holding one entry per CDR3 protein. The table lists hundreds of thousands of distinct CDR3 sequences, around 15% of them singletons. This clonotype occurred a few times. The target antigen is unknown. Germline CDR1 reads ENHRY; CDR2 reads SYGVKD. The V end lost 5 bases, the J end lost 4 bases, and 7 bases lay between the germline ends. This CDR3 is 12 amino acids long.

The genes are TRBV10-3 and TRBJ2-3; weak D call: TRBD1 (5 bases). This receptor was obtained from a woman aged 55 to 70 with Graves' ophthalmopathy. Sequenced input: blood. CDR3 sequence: CAISLGPDTQYF. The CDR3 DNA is TGTGCCATCAGTTTGGGGCCAGATACGCAGTATTTT.